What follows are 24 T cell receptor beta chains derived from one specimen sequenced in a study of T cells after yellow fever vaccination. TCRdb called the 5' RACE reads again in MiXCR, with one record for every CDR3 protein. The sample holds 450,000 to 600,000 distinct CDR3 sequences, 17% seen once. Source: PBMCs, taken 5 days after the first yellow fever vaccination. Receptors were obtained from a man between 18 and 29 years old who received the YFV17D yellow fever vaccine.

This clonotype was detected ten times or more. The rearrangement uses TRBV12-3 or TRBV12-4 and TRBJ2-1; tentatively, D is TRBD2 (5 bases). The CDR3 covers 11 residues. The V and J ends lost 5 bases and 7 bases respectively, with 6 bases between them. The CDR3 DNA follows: TGTGCCAGCAGTCGGAGGAATGAGCAGTTCTTC. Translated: CASSRRNEQFF.

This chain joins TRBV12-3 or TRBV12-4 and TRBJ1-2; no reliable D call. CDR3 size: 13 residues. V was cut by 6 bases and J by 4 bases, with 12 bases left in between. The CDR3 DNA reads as TGTGCCAGCAGGGGAAACAGTCCCTATGGCTACACCTTC. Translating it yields CASRGNSPYGYTF.

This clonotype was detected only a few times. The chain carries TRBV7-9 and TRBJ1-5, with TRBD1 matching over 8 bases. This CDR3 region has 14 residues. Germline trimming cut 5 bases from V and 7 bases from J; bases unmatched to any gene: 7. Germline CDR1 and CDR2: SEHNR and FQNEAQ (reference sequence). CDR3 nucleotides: TGTGCCAGCAGCGTAGGACAGGGAAGACAGCCCCAGCATTTT. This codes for CASSVGQGRQPQHF.

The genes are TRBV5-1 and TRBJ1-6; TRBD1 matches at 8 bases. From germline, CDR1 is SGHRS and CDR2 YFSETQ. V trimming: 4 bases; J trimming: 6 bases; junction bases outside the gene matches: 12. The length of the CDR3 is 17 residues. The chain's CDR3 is CASSVGPRGQGNSPLHF. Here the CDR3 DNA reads TGCGCCAGCAGCGTGGGACCCAGGGGGCAGGGTAATTCACCCCTCCACTTT.

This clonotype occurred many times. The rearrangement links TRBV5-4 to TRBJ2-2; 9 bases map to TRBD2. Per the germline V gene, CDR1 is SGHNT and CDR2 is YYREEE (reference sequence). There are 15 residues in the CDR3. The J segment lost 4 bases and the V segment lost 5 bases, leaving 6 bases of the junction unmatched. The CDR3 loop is CASRRGGRGTGELFF. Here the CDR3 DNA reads TGTGCCAGCAGGCGGGGGGGGCGCGGCACCGGGGAGCTGTTTTTT.

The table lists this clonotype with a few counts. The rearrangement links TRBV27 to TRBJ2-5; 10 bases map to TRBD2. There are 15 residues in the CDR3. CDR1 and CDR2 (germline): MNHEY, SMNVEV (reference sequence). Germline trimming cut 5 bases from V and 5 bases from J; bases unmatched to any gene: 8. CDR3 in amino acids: CASSLKRGGRETQYF. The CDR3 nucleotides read TGTGCCAGCAGTCTTAAGCGGGGGGGCCGCGAGACCCAGTACTTC.

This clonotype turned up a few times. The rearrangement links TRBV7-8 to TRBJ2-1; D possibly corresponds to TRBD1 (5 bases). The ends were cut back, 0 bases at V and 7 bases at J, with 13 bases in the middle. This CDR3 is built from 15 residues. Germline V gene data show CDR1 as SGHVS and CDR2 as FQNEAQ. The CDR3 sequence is CASSLAAPGYNEQFF. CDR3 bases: TGTGCCAGCAGCTTAGCTGCTCCAGGGTATAATGAGCAGTTCTTC.

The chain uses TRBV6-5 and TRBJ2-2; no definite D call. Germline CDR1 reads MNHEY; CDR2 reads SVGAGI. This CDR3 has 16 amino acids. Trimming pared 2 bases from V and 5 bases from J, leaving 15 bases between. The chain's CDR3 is CASSYQAPLRTGELFF. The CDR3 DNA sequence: TGTGCCAGCAGTTACCAGGCGCCGCTACGGACCGGGGAGCTGTTTTTT.

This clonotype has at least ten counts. The CDR3 region is CASSLGTGSYEQYV. CDR3 in DNA: TGTGCCAGCAGTTTAGGGACAGGTTCCTACGAGCAGTACGTC. The rearrangement uses TRBV28 and TRBJ2-7, with 8 bases identical to TRBD1. CDR1 MDHEN and CDR2 SYDVKM come from the germline V gene. The V gene end was trimmed by 2 bases and the J gene end by 1 base; junction bases not matched to a gene: 1. CDR3 size: 14 residues.

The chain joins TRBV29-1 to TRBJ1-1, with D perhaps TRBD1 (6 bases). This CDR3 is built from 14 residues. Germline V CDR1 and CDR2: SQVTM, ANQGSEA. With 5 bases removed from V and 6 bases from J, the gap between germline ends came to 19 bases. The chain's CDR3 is CSVSPHRVRPEAFF. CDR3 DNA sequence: TGCAGCGTTTCCCCCCACAGGGTAAGGCCTGAAGCTTTCTTT.

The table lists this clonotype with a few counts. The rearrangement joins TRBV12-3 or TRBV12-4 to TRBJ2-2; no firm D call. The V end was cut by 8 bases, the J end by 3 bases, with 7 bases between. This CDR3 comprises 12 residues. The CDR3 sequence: CASGPDTGELFF. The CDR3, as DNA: TGTGCCAGCGGCCCGGACACCGGGGAGCTGTTTTTT.

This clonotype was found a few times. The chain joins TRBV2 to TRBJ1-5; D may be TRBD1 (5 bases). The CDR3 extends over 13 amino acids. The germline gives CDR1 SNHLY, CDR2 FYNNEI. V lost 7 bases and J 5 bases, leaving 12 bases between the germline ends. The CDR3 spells CASTPDTHQPQHF. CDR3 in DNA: TGTGCCAGCACCCCGGACACTCATCAGCCCCAGCATTTT.

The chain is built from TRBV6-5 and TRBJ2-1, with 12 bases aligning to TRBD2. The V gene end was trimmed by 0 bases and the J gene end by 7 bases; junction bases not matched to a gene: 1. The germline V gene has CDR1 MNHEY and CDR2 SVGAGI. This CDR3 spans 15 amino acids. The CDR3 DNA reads TGTGCCAGCAGTTACTCGCTAGCGGGGGGGAATGAGCAGTTCTTC. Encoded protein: CASSYSLAGGNEQFF.

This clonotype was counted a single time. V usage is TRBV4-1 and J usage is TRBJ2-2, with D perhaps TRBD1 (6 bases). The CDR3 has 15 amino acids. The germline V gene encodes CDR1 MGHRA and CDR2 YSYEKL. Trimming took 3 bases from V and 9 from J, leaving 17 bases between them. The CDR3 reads CASSQDGTLHRELFF. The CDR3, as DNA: TGCGCCAGCAGCCAGGACGGGACACTCCACCGGGAGCTGTTTTTT.

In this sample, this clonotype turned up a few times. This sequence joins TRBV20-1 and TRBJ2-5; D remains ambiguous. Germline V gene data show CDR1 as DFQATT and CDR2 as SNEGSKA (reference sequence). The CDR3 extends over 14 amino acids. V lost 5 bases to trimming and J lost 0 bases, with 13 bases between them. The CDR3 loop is CSAPTRLHQETQYF. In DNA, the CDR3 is TGCAGTGCTCCGACCAGGCTCCACCAAGAGACCCAGTACTTC.

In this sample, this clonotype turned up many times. This chain's CDR3 is CSATGTNEKLFF. The CDR3 region has the DNA TGCAGTGCTACCGGAACTAATGAAAAACTGTTTTTT. The V and J genes are TRBV20-1 and TRBJ1-4; unclear D gene. Trimming cost V 4 bases and J 1 base, with 4 bases left between them. CDR3 length equals 12 residues. Germline CDR1 DFQATT, CDR2 SNEGSKA (reference sequence).

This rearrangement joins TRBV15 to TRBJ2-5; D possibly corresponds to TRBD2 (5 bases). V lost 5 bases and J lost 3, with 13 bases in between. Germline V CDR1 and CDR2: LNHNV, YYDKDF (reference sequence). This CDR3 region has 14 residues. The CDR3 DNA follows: TGTGCCACCAGCCCCGCGGGCCCCGAAGAGACCCAGTACTTC. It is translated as CATSPAGPEETQYF.

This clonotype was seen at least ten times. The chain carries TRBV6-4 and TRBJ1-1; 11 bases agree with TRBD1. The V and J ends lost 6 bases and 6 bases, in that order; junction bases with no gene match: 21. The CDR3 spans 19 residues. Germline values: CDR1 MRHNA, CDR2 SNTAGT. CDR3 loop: CASSTILPRYPGQGAEAFF. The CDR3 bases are TGTGCCAGCAGCACTATTCTCCCTAGATATCCGGGACAGGGGGCTGAAGCTTTCTTT.

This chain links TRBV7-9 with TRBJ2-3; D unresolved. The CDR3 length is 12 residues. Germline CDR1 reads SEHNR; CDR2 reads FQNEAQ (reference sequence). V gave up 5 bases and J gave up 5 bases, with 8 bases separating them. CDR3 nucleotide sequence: TGTGCCAGCAGCCAAGAGAGAGATACGCAGTATTTT. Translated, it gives CASSQERDTQYF. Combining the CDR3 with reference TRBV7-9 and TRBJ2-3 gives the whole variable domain DTGVSQNPRHKITKRGQNVTFRCDPISEHNRLYWYRQTLGQGPEFLTYFQNEAQLEKSRLLSDRFSAERPKGSFSTLEIQRTEQGDSAMYLCASSQERDTQYFGPGTRLTVL.

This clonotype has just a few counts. CDR3 residues: CASSYQGDTEAFF. Written as DNA, the CDR3 is TGTGCCAGCAGTTACCAGGGTGACACTGAAGCTTTCTTT. The chain combines TRBV6-5 with TRBJ1-1, with D maybe TRBD1 (5 bases). Germline V CDR1 and CDR2: MNHEY, SVGAGI. The CDR3 is 13 residues long. V was cut by 2 bases and J by 3 bases, with 7 bases left in between.

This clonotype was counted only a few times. Here the CDR3 reads CASSPRGQGPVTGELFF. The DNA for the CDR3 is TGTGCCAGCTCACCACGAGGGCAGGGCCCGGTCACCGGGGAGCTGTTTTTT. This chain connects TRBV18 to TRBJ2-2, with D perhaps being TRBD1 or TRBD2 (5 bases each). CDR3 length: 17 residues. With 1 base removed from V and 4 bases from J, the gap between germline ends came to 16 bases. CDR1 KGHSH and CDR2 LQKENI come from the germline V gene.

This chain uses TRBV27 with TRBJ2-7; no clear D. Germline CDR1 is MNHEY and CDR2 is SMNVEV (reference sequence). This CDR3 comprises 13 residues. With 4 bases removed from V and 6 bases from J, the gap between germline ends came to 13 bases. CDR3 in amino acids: CASSCPGRCEQYV. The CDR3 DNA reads TGTGCCAGCAGTTGCCCCGGACGCTGCGAGCAGTACGTC.

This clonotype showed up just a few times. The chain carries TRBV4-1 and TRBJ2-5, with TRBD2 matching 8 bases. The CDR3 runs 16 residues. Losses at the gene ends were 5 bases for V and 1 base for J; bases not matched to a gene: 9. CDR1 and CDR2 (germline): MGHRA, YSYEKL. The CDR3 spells CASSDSLGTSQETQYF. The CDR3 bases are TGCGCCAGCAGCGACTCCCTCGGGACTAGCCAAGAGACCCAGTACTTC.

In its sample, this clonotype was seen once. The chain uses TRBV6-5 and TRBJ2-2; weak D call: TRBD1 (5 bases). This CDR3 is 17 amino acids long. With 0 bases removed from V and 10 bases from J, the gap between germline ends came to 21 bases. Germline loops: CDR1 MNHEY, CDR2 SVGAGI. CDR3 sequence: CASSYSIGQGLGVELFF. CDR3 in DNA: TGTGCCAGCAGTTACTCGATTGGGCAGGGTTTAGGCGTGGAGCTGTTTTTT.